This T cell receptor (beta chain) was identified in a study of blood T cell repertoires in COVID-19. In this sample, this clone turned up many times. Assay used: immunoSEQ multiplex PCR; TCRdb lists only in-frame clones, some missing. The sample lists 450,000 to 600,000 clones; approximately 86% were seen once. The V and J ends lost 4 bases and 2 bases respectively, with 15 bases between them. The CDR3 has 15 amino acids. Germline CDR1 and CDR2: MGHDK and SYGVNS. J is TRBJ2-7 and V is TRBV25-1; the D gene is possibly TRBD2 (6 bases). The sequence derives from a woman aged 18-35 years who had recovered from COVID-19. The sequenced material came from PBMCs or T cells enriched from blood (not recorded which). The CDR3 DNA follows: TGTGCCAGCAGTGGACTAGAACACAGTACCTACGAGCAGTACTTC. Translation: CASSGLEHSTYEQYF.